This TCR beta chain was profiled in a study of blood T cell repertoires in COVID-19. About the study: T cells, B-cell-depleted T cells, or PBMCs supplied cDNA or gDNA.

In the source study's methods: Scientists estimated how many nucleated cells there were by amplifying reference gene primers. TCRdb keeps only in-frame clones here, not all; method: immunoSEQ multiplex PCR. That table supplies the V and J calls and clone size; D and trimming were determined from the DNA. The sample carries a few hundred thousand clones, about nine tenths recorded once. This clone has more than one count but fewer than ten. V lost 0 bases and J lost 4, with 21 bases in between. The V gene's germline CDR1 is LGHNA and CDR2 YNFKEQ. The CDR3 is made up of 18 amino acids. The chain uses TRBV4-2 and TRBJ1-2; D uncertain. This clonotype was obtained from a woman aged 50 to 60 with acute or convalescent COVID-19. Input material: peripheral blood. The chain's CDR3 is CASSQETVSFPPSYGYTF. As DNA, the CDR3 is TGTGCCAGCAGCCAAGAAACGGTCTCCTTTCCTCCTAGCTATGGCTACACCTTC.